The rows below give T cell receptor beta chains drawn from one sample of a study of control samples from healthy donors and cancer patients. Sequenced by immunoSEQ multiplex PCR; TCRdb stores in-frame clones only, minus some. The data show 90,000 to 150,000 clones, approximately 87% seen once. Sequenced input: blood. The receptors were gathered from a man younger than 45 in good health. Each CDR3 is given with its conserved first and last residue. A D gene is named only where the DNA matches it firmly. Size values are once, few and many counts, or a class for expanded clones, and some rows have none.

d_gene	j_gene	abundance	v_gene	CDR3aa	CDR3nt
TRBD2	TRBJ2-5	few	TRBV7-2	CASSWGGTDQETQYF	TGTGCCAGCAGTTGGGGGGGGACGGACCAAGAGACCCAGTACTTC
NA	TRBJ1-4	NA	TRBV14	CASSLKNEKLFF	TGTGCCAGCAGCCTTAAAAATGAAAAACTGTTTTTT
NA	TRBJ1-1	NA	TRBV5-1	CASSLQNTEAFF	TGCGCCAGCAGCTTGCAAAACACTGAAGCTTTCTTT
NA	TRBJ2-7	NA	TRBV29-1	CSVGKGTDYEQYF	TGCAGCGTGGGGAAGGGCACGGACTACGAGCAGTACTTC
NA	TRBJ1-2	NA	TRBV3-1/TRBV3-2	CASSIKNYGYTF	TGTGCCAGCAGTATCAAGAACTATGGCTACACCTTC
NA	TRBJ2-2	NA	TRBV19	CASSIKGNTGELFF	TGTGCCAGTAGTATTAAAGGGAACACCGGGGAGCTGTTTTTT
TRBD2	TRBJ2-5	NA	TRBV6-5	CASSLEASGAETQYF	TGTGCCAGCAGTTTGGAGGCTAGCGGGGCGGAGACCCAGTACTTC
NA	TRBJ2-7	once	TRBV6-6	CASSYSGQPHEQYF	TGTGCCAGCAGTTACTCCGGACAACCCCACGAGCAGTACTTC
NA	TRBJ1-1	once	TRBV3-1/TRBV3-2	CASSGDYTEAFF	TGTGCCAGCAGCGGGGACTACACTGAAGCTTTCTTT
NA	TRBJ1-2	NA	TRBV9	CASSQNSGGGYTF	TGTGCCAGCAGCCAAAATTCAGGAGGCGGCTACACCTTC
NA	TRBJ1-6	once	TRBV25-1	CASRQGVNSPLHF	TGTGCCAGCAGACAGGGAGTTAATTCACCCCTCCACTTT
NA	TRBJ1-2	few	TRBV12-3/TRBV12-4	CASSPDGLYGYTF	TGTGCCAGCAGTCCTGATGGGTTGTATGGCTACACCTTC
NA	TRBJ1-1	NA	TRBV19	CASSISAASEAFF	TGTGCCAGTAGTATATCGGCAGCCTCTGAAGCTTTCTTT
NA	TRBJ1-1	NA	TRBV6-5	CADRDRYTEAFF	TGTGCCGATAGGGATAGGTACACTGAAGCTTTCTTT
NA	TRBJ1-5	NA	TRBV10-3	CAISEKGDPRDQPQHF	TGTGCCATCAGTGAAAAGGGTGATCCAAGGGATCAGCCCCAGCATTTT
NA	TRBJ2-3	NA	TRBV30	CAWSRGISTDTQYF	TGTGCCTGGAGTCGGGGCATTAGCACAGATACGCAGTATTTT
NA	TRBJ1-5	NA	TRBV5-8	CASSRGGSGNQPQHF	TGTGCCAGCAGCCGAGGGGGTTCGGGCAATCAGCCCCAGCATTTT
NA	TRBJ2-2	NA	TRBV25-1	CASSEAGIGELFF	TGTGCCAGCAGTGAGGCAGGGATCGGGGAGCTGTTTTTT
NA	TRBJ2-7	once	TRBV5-1	CASSSPGSREQYF	TGCGCCAGCAGCTCTCCAGGGAGTCGCGAGCAGTACTTC
NA	TRBJ1-6	NA	TRBV3-1/TRBV3-2	CASSPTGSSPLHF	TGTGCCAGCAGCCCAACAGGGAGCTCACCCCTCCACTTT
NA	TRBJ1-1	NA	TRBV5-1	CASSPDPRHRTPEAFF	TGCGCCAGCAGCCCTGACCCCAGACATAGAACGCCTGAAGCTTTCTTT
NA	TRBJ2-7	NA	TRBV3-1/TRBV3-2	CASSRSKGLYEQYF	TGTGCCAGCAGCCGGAGTAAAGGCTTATACGAGCAGTACTTC
NA	TRBJ2-7	NA	TRBV21-1	CASSKWGRTGEDEQYF	TGTGCCAGCAGCAAATGGGGGCGGACAGGGGAAGACGAGCAGTACTTC
NA	TRBJ1-1	NA	TRBV7-2	CASSRPTGPKAEAFF	TGTGCCAGCAGCCGTCCGACAGGTCCTAAGGCTGAAGCTTTCTTT
NA	TRBJ2-7	NA	TRBV7-2	CASSLGSLPVEGEQYF	TGTGCCAGCAGCTTAGGGAGTCTGCCTGTGGAAGGGGAGCAGTACTTC
NA	TRBJ1-1	NA	TRBV5-1	CASSLREGGNTEAFF	TGCGCCAGCAGCTTGAGAGAGGGAGGGAACACTGAAGCTTTCTTT
NA	TRBJ2-3	NA	TRBV6-5	CASSYGGFDTDTQYF	TGTGCCAGCAGTTACGGCGGGTTTGACACAGATACGCAGTATTTT
NA	TRBJ1-1	NA	TRBV29-1	CSVVAVDTEAFF	TGCAGCGTTGTTGCGGTGGACACTGAAGCTTTCTTT
NA	TRBJ1-5	NA	TRBV7-8	CASSLEVGNSNQPQHF	TGTGCCAGCAGCTTAGAGGTCGGCAATAGCAATCAGCCCCAGCATTTT
NA	TRBJ1-2	NA	TRBV29-1	CSVEGRGGYTF	TGCAGCGTTGAAGGGAGAGGAGGCTACACCTTC
TRBD1	TRBJ1-1	NA	TRBV18	CASSPRQGENTEAFF	TGTGCCAGCTCACCACGTCAGGGGGAGAACACTGAAGCTTTCTTT
NA	TRBJ2-1	NA	TRBV9	CASSVGTNQYNEQFF	TGTGCCAGCAGCGTAGGGACTAACCAATACAATGAGCAGTTCTTC
NA	TRBJ1-1	NA	TRBV6-5	CASSISGRWNTEAFF	TGTGCCAGCAGTATTTCCGGGAGATGGAACACTGAAGCTTTCTTT
NA	TRBJ1-2	NA	TRBV19	CATGTPPSQYGYTF	TGTGCCACTGGGACCCCGCCCAGCCAATATGGCTACACCTTC
NA	TRBJ1-1	medium-sized	TRBV6-1	CANSERGGNTEAFF	TGTGCCAACAGTGAGCGGGGAGGGAACACTGAAGCTTTCTTT
TRBD1	TRBJ1-6	NA	TRBV27	CASSLLQGAQSPLHF	TGTGCCAGCAGTCTCTTACAGGGGGCGCAGTCACCCCTCCACTTT
NA	TRBJ1-3	NA	TRBV19	CASSEPPGRRSGNTIYF	TGTGCCAGTTCCGAACCCCCAGGGCGCCGCTCTGGAAACACCATATATTTT
NA	TRBJ1-2	few	TRBV30	CAWSLSYGYTF	TGTGCCTGGAGTCTTTCCTATGGCTACACCTTC
TRBD2	TRBJ2-1	NA	TRBV19	CASSAGTSLDEQFF	TGTGCCAGTAGTGCCGGGACTAGCCTGGATGAGCAGTTCTTC
NA	TRBJ1-5	NA	TRBV7-2	CASSLGRGHQPQHF	TGTGCCAGCAGCTTAGGTAGGGGTCATCAGCCCCAGCATTTT
NA	TRBJ2-5	NA	TRBV25-1	CASSAVGTQYF	TGTGCCAGCAGTGCCGTCGGGACCCAGTACTTC
NA	TRBJ1-1	NA	TRBV7-2	CASSLRGGGTVNTEAFF	TGTGCCAGCAGCTTAAGAGGCGGCGGGACGGTGAACACTGAAGCTTTCTTT
NA	TRBJ2-4	few	TRBV10-1	CASSDQGANIQYF	TGCGCCAGCAGTGACCAGGGAGCAAACATTCAGTACTTC
NA	TRBJ1-1	few	TRBV4-1	CASSQDDLPGTEAFF	TGCGCCAGCAGCCAAGATGACCTTCCAGGGACTGAAGCTTTCTTT
NA	TRBJ1-4	NA	TRBV5-1	CASSAIGGEKLFF	TGCGCCAGCAGCGCAATTGGAGGGGAAAAACTGTTTTTT
NA	TRBJ1-5	NA	TRBV19	CASSRGYQPQHF	TGTGCCAGTAGTCGGGGGTATCAGCCCCAGCATTTT
NA	TRBJ1-1	NA	TRBV18	CASSLRQAGTGLNTEAFF	TGTGCCAGCTCACTACGTCAGGCCGGCACAGGGCTGAACACTGAAGCTTTCTTT
NA	TRBJ2-3	NA	TRBV9	CASSQVTDTQYF	TGTGCCAGCAGCCAAGTCACAGATACGCAGTATTTT
NA	TRBJ2-1	once	TRBV5-6	CASSLGSLGGEQFF	TGTGCCAGCAGCTTGGGGTCCCTGGGTGGTGAGCAGTTCTTC
NA	TRBJ1-2	NA	TRBV23-1	CASIGCWYGYTF	TGCGCCAGCATAGGGTGCTGGTATGGCTACACCTTC